One TCR beta chain is described in this entry. This sample is part of a study of blood T cells in healthy people across ages. The ends were cut back, 6 bases at V and 5 bases at J, with 13 bases in the middle. CDR3 size: 14 residues. CDR1 and CDR2 from the germline V gene are SGHTA and FQGNSA. Researchers isolated at least 7 million PBMCs per sample. Primed by a sample-barcoded 5' primer and a J-beta primer mix, a second PCR proceeded for 7 to 11 cycles. Tags on each cDNA molecule came from a template-switch adaptor with 12 random nucleotides. TCRdb re-derived calls from the 5' RACE reads in MiXCR, one entry per CDR3 protein. Counted here are around 800,000 distinct CDR3 sequences, about 53% occurring once; the ten biggest clones make up 40% to 50%.

V gene TRBV7-2 combines with J gene TRBJ1-4, with D possibly matching TRBD1 (6 bases). The sequence derives from a man aged 80 or over in good health. The sample was blood. The CDR3 loop reads CASSYGQKNEKLFF. The DNA for the CDR3 is TGTGCCAGCAGTTACGGACAGAAAAATGAAAAACTGTTTTTT. Together with reference TRBV7-2 and TRBJ1-4, the CDR3 gives the full variable domain: GAGVSQSPSNKVTEKGKDVELRCDPISGHTALYWYRQSLGQGLEFLIYFQGNSAPDKSGLPSDRFSAERTGGSVSTLTIQRTQQEDSAVYLCASSYGQKNEKLFFGSGTQLSVL.